This T cell receptor beta chain was retrieved from a study of blood T cell repertoires in COVID-19. At the level of the study: Italy, Spain and the United States were the sources of the convalescent and acute COVID-19 samples.

Assay used: immunoSEQ multiplex PCR; TCRdb lists only in-frame clones, some missing. Among about 300,000 clones listed, approximately 84% were seen once. The CDR3 is made up of 16 amino acids. V dropped 1 base and J dropped 0 bases, with 13 bases sitting between them. Germline V gene data show CDR1 as SGHAT and CDR2 as FQNNGV. The V gene is TRBV11-2, the J gene TRBJ2-7; TRBD2 might be the D (5 bases). Sequenced: peripheral blood. This receptor was taken from a human donor with COVID-19, enrolled during active disease. The donor label of this sample is uncertain. The CDR3 sequence is CASSLGGAVSSYEQYF. The CDR3 bases are TGTGCCAGCAGCTTAGGTGGAGCGGTATCCTCCTACGAGCAGTACTTC.